The entry below gives a single T cell receptor beta chain sequence along with its context. This sample was taken from a study of blood T cell repertoires in COVID-19. Study summary: Sites in the United States, Italy and Spain provided acute and convalescent COVID-19 samples. T cells, B-cell-depleted T cells, or PBMCs supplied cDNA or gDNA.

The germline V gene has CDR1 SSHAT and CDR2 FNYEAQ (reference sequence). Trimming shortened V by 1 base and J by 4 bases, and 10 bases separated the two germline ends. The CDR3 is 14 amino acids. Libraries were prepared by immunoSEQ multiplex PCR; TCRdb keeps only in-frame clonotypes and omits some of them. The sample has about 190,000 clones; almost 80% are singletons. Everyone who took part was 18 to 89 years old, and they came from 24 US areas. Two negative PCRs, clearance, or symptom resolution characterized the recovered Cohort 3 donors. The source of this sequence is a woman aged 50 to 60 who had recovered from COVID-19. The source material was PBMCs or T cells enriched from blood (not recorded which). The gene calls are TRBV7-7 and TRBJ2-5; D perhaps matches TRBD1 (6 bases). CDR3 DNA sequence: TGTGCCAGCAGCTTAGGGTCACAGGGAGAGACCCAGTACTTC. Amino acids: CASSLGSQGETQYF.